The sequence of this TCR beta chain was determined in a study of blood T cell repertoires in COVID-19 (dated by TCRdb to the early 2020s). At the level of the whole study: Collaborator samples came from the United States, Italy and Spain and covered acute and convalescent phases of COVID-19. The repertoires were made available in a free public database intended to serve as a resource for research on the immune response to SARS-CoV-2. Nearly every sample came with metadata listing a de-identified subject ID, COVID-19 status, age in years and sex. HLA class I and class II types, where available, came from metadata supplied by the sample provider rather than from assay-based typing. The material from the prospective study consisted of cDNA or gDNA derived from T cells, B-cell-depleted T cells, or PBMCs. Samples came from the ongoing ImmuneRACE study (first 160 participants) plus 1,254 subjects from 6 global collaborators. Subjects who had been exposed to COVID-19, were actively infected with it, or had recovered from it provided the deeply sampled blood TCRbeta repertoires that made up the dataset.

A second Seattle source provided samples from volunteer blood donors who had recovered from COVID-19. Whole blood was collected in K2EDTA tubes by collaborating institutions according to the institutions' own protocols. Collaborator samples were shipped for TCRbeta analysis as frozen whole blood, isolated PBMCs, or DNA extracted from either sample type. Paper-wide results and their limitations: The amount of clinical and demographic metadata varied by source and participant and was provided uncurated.

The immunoSEQ Assay, a bias-controlled multiplex PCR, was used to amplify TCRbeta CDR3 regions from genomic DNA. The paper's data handling went like this. Within the assay, amplification of reference gene primers was used to estimate how many nucleated cells each sample contained. To quantify the absolute abundance of each unique TCRbeta CDR3 rearrangement, sequence reads were collapsed and filtered. For each sample, productive Simpson clonality was calculated as the square root of Simpson's diversity index over productive rearrangements. TCRdb's version of the immuneACCESS table is confined to in-frame rearrangements and falls short of the full clone set. An unresolved V gene accounts for under half of the shortfall where checked; the remainder is of unknown origin. V, J and clone size derive from that table, while D and trimming were established from the DNA sequence. The sample includes over 200,000 clones, with approximately 86% observed a single time. Together, the top ten hold over 7.5% of the sample.

The CDR3 sequence holds 11 residues, the cysteine and phenylalanine included. Only the CDR3 DNA stays, 33 bases, in frame from base 1. Based on the germline V gene (reference sequence), the CDR1 and CDR2 sequences are LNHDA and SQIVND. V is pared back by 5 bases and J by 10 bases, with 11 bases lying between the germline termini. This clone occurred once. This receptor's antigen is unknown. The input lacks base qualities; no much larger clone sits a single base away. The sample comprised peripheral blood. The rearranged segments are TRBV19 and TRBJ1-2; a tentative D call is TRBD1 (5 bases match). The source of this sequence is a man aged 35-49 years who had recovered from COVID-19. The sequenced DNA: TGTGCCAGTAGTTTCCAGGGTCCCTACACCTTC. Its product reads: CASSFQGPYTF.